These 27 T cell receptor beta chains were all obtained from the same sample, sequenced in a study of Ad26.COV2.S vaccination and SARS-CoV-2 variants. Treatment denoted: around 19 received Ad26.COV2.S at low or high dose, single or two shots; about 5 received placebo; per-sample allocation not given. Specimens were obtained on day 63 following the first vaccine or placebo injection. The protocol was immunoSEQ multiplex PCR, while the TCRdb copy is restricted to in-frame clones and leaves out a portion. The repertoire holds fewer than 900,000 clones, with approximately 88% as singletons. The source was peripheral blood, collected in a trial of Ad26.COV2.S vaccine versus placebo. These receptor sequences come from a person aged 18-60 years who received the Ad26.COV2.S COVID-19 vaccine or a placebo.

Only a few counts were recorded for this clone. The chain couples TRBV9 to TRBJ1-6; D is uncertain. The V and J ends lost 0 bases and 8 bases respectively, with 9 bases between them. CDR3 length: 14 amino acids. Germline V CDR1 and CDR2: SGDLS, YYNGEE. The CDR3 sequence: CASSVGRHDSPLHF. CDR3 bases: TGTGCCAGCAGCGTAGGACGTCATGATTCACCCCTCCACTTT.

This rearrangement joins TRBV29-1 to TRBJ1-1; weak D call: TRBD1 (5 bases). Germline CDR1 is SQVTM and CDR2 is ANQGSEA. The CDR3 is made up of 14 amino acids. V was trimmed by 7 bases and J by 4 bases, leaving 19 bases between them. CDR3 loop: CSASPGLVGTEAFF. The CDR3 DNA sequence: TGCAGCGCATCCCCAGGGTTGGTTGGCACTGAAGCTTTCTTT. Combining the CDR3 with reference TRBV29-1 and TRBJ1-1 gives the whole variable domain SAVISQKPSRDICQRGTSLTIQCQVDSQVTMMFWYRQQPGQSLTLIATANQGSEATYESGFVIDKFPISRPNLTFSTLTVSNMSPEDSSIYLCSASPGLVGTEAFFGQGTRLTVV.

This clone was detected a few times. The chain employs TRBV5-4 and TRBJ2-7; TRBD1 might be the D (5 bases). CDR1 and CDR2 (germline): SGHNT, YYREEE (reference sequence). The length of the CDR3 is 13 residues. Trimming removed 2 bases from V and 3 bases from J, with 9 bases in between. For the CDR3, the DNA is TGTGCCAGCAGCTTCGGACATGGCTACGAGCAGTACTTC. Its translation: CASSFGHGYEQYF.

Ten or more counts support this clone. This chain joins TRBV14 and TRBJ1-4; 7 nucleotides match TRBD1. The CDR3 runs 17 residues. Germline V gene lookup returns CDR1 SGHDN and CDR2 FVKESK. V lost 2 bases to trimming and J lost 8 bases; unmatched junction nucleotides: 14. The CDR3 sequence: CASSQPHRGLVKEKLFF. The CDR3 DNA sequence: TGTGCCAGCAGCCAACCTCACAGGGGTTTGGTTAAGGAAAAACTGTTTTTT. Full variable domain (remainder filled in from reference TRBV14 and TRBJ1-4): EAGVTQFPSHSVIEKGQTVTLRCDPISGHDNLYWYRRVMGKEIKFLLHFVKESKQDESGMPNNRFLAERTGGTYSTLKVQPAELEDSGVYFCASSQPHRGLVKEKLFFGSGTQLSVL.

This clone was recorded at least ten times. V gene TRBV9 combines with J gene TRBJ2-1; 14 bases match TRBD2. After removal of 4 bases from V and 0 bases from J, the junction contained 9 bases not matched to a gene. CDR3 length: 19 residues. CDR1 is SGDLS and CDR2 is YYNGEE in the germline V gene. The CDR3 reads CASSPRGTSGGTSYNEQFF. CDR3 DNA: TGTGCCAGCAGCCCCCGGGGGACTAGCGGGGGAACCTCCTACAATGAGCAGTTCTTC.

This clone was found once. The chain combines TRBV29-1 with TRBJ2-5; the D call may be TRBD1 or TRBD2 (5 bases each). CDR3 size: 14 residues. V lost 7 bases and J lost 2, with 17 bases in between. CDR1 SQVTM and CDR2 ANQGSEA come from the germline V gene. In DNA, the CDR3 is TGCAGCGCACCCCAGGGTCCGGGACAAGAGACCCAGTACTTC. Protein sequence: CSAPQGPGQETQYF.

The chain couples TRBV6-4 to TRBJ1-1, with D possibly matching TRBD1 (5 bases). Per the germline V gene, CDR1 is MRHNA and CDR2 is SNTAGT. This CDR3 spans 14 amino acids. V dropped 5 bases and J dropped 1 base, with 11 bases sitting between them. CDR3 in DNA: TGTGCCAGCAGTCGGGACGGAGCGAACACTGAAGCTTTCTTT. As protein: CASSRDGANTEAFF.

The V gene is TRBV19, the J gene TRBJ1-2, with 7 bases aligning to TRBD1. The CDR3 has 14 amino acids. The J segment lost 5 bases and the V segment lost 5 bases, leaving 8 bases of the junction unmatched. CDR1 and CDR2 (germline): LNHDA, SQIVND (reference sequence). CDR3 DNA sequence: TGTGCCAGTAGTCGGGACAGAAGTTTGTATGGCTACACCTTC. Its translation: CASSRDRSLYGYTF.

CDR3 DNA: TGTGCCAGCAGCTACAGGGGAGGAAAACTGTTTTTT. It encodes CASSYRGGKLFF. V gene TRBV7-2 combines with J gene TRBJ1-4, with 7 positions matching TRBD1. Germline V lookup: CDR1 SGHTA, CDR2 FQGNSA. CDR3 length: 12 residues. The junction had 3 bases not matched to a gene; V was cut back by 4 bases and J by 10 bases.

The V and J genes are TRBV7-8 and TRBJ2-1; the D call may be TRBD1 or TRBD2 (6 bases each). V dropped 1 base and J dropped 7 bases, with 11 bases sitting between them. The CDR3 totals 14 residues. Looked up from germline, CDR1 is SGHVS and CDR2 is FQNEAQ. The CDR3 DNA reads TGTGCCAGCAGCTTAGGCGTAGGGGGGAATGAGCAGTTCTTC. The encoded protein is CASSLGVGGNEQFF. The variable domain in full, with the rest retrieved from reference TRBV7-8 and TRBJ2-1, is GAGVSQSPRYKVAKRGQDVALRCDPISGHVSLFWYQQALGQGPEFLTYFQNEAQLDKSGLPSDRFFAERPEGSVSTLKIQRTQQEDSAVYLCASSLGVGGNEQFFGPGTRLTVL.

The chain couples TRBV2 to TRBJ1-1; no clear D gene. With 0 bases removed from V and 1 base from J, the gap between germline ends came to 3 bases. The length of the CDR3 is 13 residues. Germline assignment: CDR1 SNHLY and CDR2 FYNNEI. The chain's CDR3 is CASSEAGNTEAFF. The CDR3 region has the DNA TGTGCCAGCAGTGAAGCGGGGAACACTGAAGCTTTCTTT.

V is TRBV10-1 and J is TRBJ2-7, with TRBD1 identical over 8 bases. J gave up 6 bases and V 10 bases, and 17 bases lay outside the gene matches. This CDR3 is 15 amino acids long. The germline V gene encodes CDR1 WNHNN and CDR2 SYGVQD (reference sequence). CDR3 residues: CATSLRQGHYCEQYF. The CDR3 DNA reads TGCGCCACTTCCCTGAGACAGGGGCATTATTGCGAGCAGTACTTC.

This clone has just one count. The V gene is TRBV6-5, the J gene TRBJ1-1; D not certain. This CDR3 region has 14 residues. V was pared by 7 bases and J by 0 bases, with 12 bases between. In germline, CDR1 is MNHEY, CDR2 SVGAGI. The DNA for the CDR3 is TGTGCCAGCAAAGGCGGGTACATGAACACTGAAGCTTTCTTT. Translating gives CASKGGYMNTEAFF.

This clone was counted a few times. The chain joins TRBV10-3 to TRBJ2-7; no reliable D call. Per the germline V gene, CDR1 is ENHRY and CDR2 is SYGVKD. Trimming took off 4 bases at V and 3 bases at J, with 7 bases between the two ends. The CDR3 covers 12 residues. CDR3 amino acids: CAISGRVYEQYF. In nucleotides, the CDR3 is TGTGCCATCAGTGGTCGGGTCTACGAGCAGTACTTC.

V is TRBV12-3 or TRBV12-4 and J is TRBJ1-6; D is perhaps TRBD1 (5 bases). V was cut by 3 bases and J by 13 bases, with 13 bases left in between. The CDR3 contains 13 residues. The DNA for the CDR3 is TGTGCCAGCAGTTTGGGGGGAGGGACCCCCCTCCACTTT. Protein sequence: CASSLGGGTPLHF.

The genes are TRBV7-9 and TRBJ1-1, with 7 bases identical to TRBD1. This CDR3 has 13 amino acids. With V trimmed by 5 bases and J by 8 bases, 8 bases remained unmatched. Germline V gene sequence: CDR1 SEHNR, CDR2 FQNEAQ (reference sequence). The CDR3 here is CASSPLGTDEAFF. DNA for the CDR3: TGTGCCAGCAGCCCATTGGGGACAGACGAAGCTTTCTTT.

The chain has TRBV7-2 and TRBJ2-7; 12 nucleotides align to TRBD2. Germline CDR1 reads SGHTA; CDR2 reads FQGNSA. The CDR3 has 16 residues. The J segment lost 3 bases and the V segment lost 2 bases, leaving 5 bases of the junction unmatched. CDR3 sequence reads: CASSLILAGGGYEQYF. The DNA for the CDR3 is TGTGCCAGCAGCTTAATTCTAGCGGGAGGGGGCTACGAGCAGTACTTC.

The V gene is TRBV4-2, the J gene TRBJ1-5; TRBD1 is a possible D gene (5 bases). V lost 4 bases to trimming and J lost 2 bases, with 24 bases between them. There are 19 residues in the CDR3. The germline V gene encodes CDR1 LGHNA and CDR2 YNFKEQ. CDR3 residues: CASSPTWGAGVVGNQPQHF. DNA of the CDR3: TGTGCCAGCAGCCCTACTTGGGGCGCGGGGGTCGTTGGCAATCAGCCCCAGCATTTT.

This chain uses TRBV5-4 with TRBJ2-7; D gene unclear. The V and J ends lost 3 bases and 3 bases respectively, with 10 bases between them. This CDR3 has 13 amino acids. Germline CDR1 and CDR2: SGHNT and YYREEE (reference sequence). The CDR3, as DNA: TGTGCCAGCAGCTCGGACGGTCTCTACGAGCAGTACTTC. Its protein product is CASSSDGLYEQYF.

The genes are TRBV11-2 and TRBJ2-3, with D perhaps assigned TRBD1 or TRBD2 (5 bases each). The CDR3 totals 13 residues. Germline V gene lookup returns CDR1 SGHAT and CDR2 FQNNGV. Trimming took off 8 bases at V and 4 bases at J, with 13 bases between the two ends. For the CDR3, the DNA is TGTGCCAGCGGGGCGGGCTGGGCAGATACGCAGTATTTT. Its translation is CASGAGWADTQYF.

The chain recombines TRBV7-8 with TRBJ2-5; D perhaps matches TRBD2 (5 bases). Germline CDR1 reads SGHVS; CDR2 reads FQNEAQ. Trimming shortened V by 3 bases and J by 3 bases, and 8 bases separated the two germline ends. This CDR3 has 13 amino acids. CDR3 DNA sequence: TGTGCCAGCAGCTTCGGACTCAAAGAGACCCAGTACTTC. Its translation is CASSFGLKETQYF.

DNA for the CDR3: TGTGCCAGTCAAAGGGGGCCTGCTGATACGCAGTATTTT. This codes for CASQRGPADTQYF. This chain connects TRBV12-3 or TRBV12-4 to TRBJ2-3; 7 nucleotides agree with TRBD1. V shed 9 bases, J shed 6 bases, and the junction held 9 bases outside the gene matches. The CDR3 contains 13 residues.

The chain employs TRBV6-5 and TRBJ1-2; 9 bases align to TRBD1. From germline, CDR1 is MNHEY and CDR2 SVGAGI. This CDR3 region has 14 residues. The J segment lost 7 bases and the V segment lost 5 bases, leaving 8 bases of the junction unmatched. The CDR3, as DNA: TGTGCCAGCAGTAAGGGGACAGGGTGGTCTGGCTACACCTTC. Translation gives CASSKGTGWSGYTF.

This sequence joins TRBV5-1 and TRBJ1-1, with D uncertain. Germline V gene data show CDR1 as SGHRS and CDR2 as YFSETQ. This CDR3 has 14 residues. Between the trimmed V and J ends, which lost 4 bases and 2 bases, there was a span of 12 bases. CDR3 bases: TGCGCCAGCAGCCCCCACCCAGCCAACACTGAAGCTTTCTTT. Translation: CASSPHPANTEAFF.

The chain is built from TRBV6-5 and TRBJ2-7; no clear D. Germline lookup yields CDR1 MNHEY and CDR2 SVGAGI. There are 14 residues in the CDR3. Deletions cut 0 bases from V and 2 bases from J, with 8 bases between. The CDR3 loop is CASSYSYRTYEQYF. CDR3 DNA: TGTGCCAGCAGTTACTCGTACCGGACCTACGAGCAGTACTTC.

This sequence joins TRBV7-8 and TRBJ1-1; 7 bases align to TRBD1. This CDR3 spans 15 amino acids. With V trimmed by 3 bases and J by 1 base, 5 bases remained unmatched. Germline CDR1 and CDR2: SGHVS and FQNEAQ. The CDR3 region has the DNA TGTGCCAGCAGCTTCCGACAGGGCCCGAACACTGAAGCTTTCTTT. Translating it yields CASSFRQGPNTEAFF.

The rearrangement uses TRBV7-9 and TRBJ2-7; D is undetermined. Trimming stripped 5 bases from V and 3 bases from J, with 8 bases between. Germline V gene data show CDR1 as SEHNR and CDR2 as FQNEAQ (reference sequence). CDR3 length: 12 residues. The CDR3 DNA is TGTGCCAGCAGCCCTGTTCTCTACGAGCAGTACTTC. Translating it yields CASSPVLYEQYF.